The rows below give T cell receptor beta chains drawn from one sample of a study of CD8+ T cells in alopecia areata. TCRdb's table, derived via immunoSEQ multiplex PCR, lists solely in-frame clones and lacks some. This table has fewer than 350,000 clones, about 62% appearing once. The sample in question was CD4+ T cells sorted from blood, obtained at week 24, from a patient treated with tofacitinib. These receptors all stem from a human donor with alopecia areata. Each CDR3 is given with its conserved first and last residue. A D gene is named only where the DNA matches it firmly. Clone size is not always given. Where it is, it says once, few, many or a class for expanded clones.

D gene | clone size | CDR3 length | J gene | V gene | CDR3 protein | CDR3 DNA
NA | NA | 16 | TRBJ2-5 | TRBV5-1 | CASSVRAVGRQETQYF | TGCGCCAGCAGCGTGCGGGCTGTAGGGCGCCAAGAGACCCAGTACTTC
NA | once | 17 | TRBJ2-1 | TRBV7-6 | CASSLASPGALYNEQFF | TGTGCCAGCAGCTTAGCCAGCCCAGGGGCCCTCTACAATGAGCAGTTCTTC
NA | NA | 11 | TRBJ2-7 | TRBV29-1 | CSVSAPYEQYF | TGCAGCGTTTCCGCTCCCTACGAGCAGTACTTC
NA | NA | 11 | TRBJ1-4 | TRBV11-2 | CASSLREKLFF | TGTGCCAGCAGCCTCAGGGAAAAACTGTTTTTT
NA | NA | 10 | TRBJ1-1 | TRBV29-1 | CSVWRIEAFF | TGCAGCGTTTGGAGGATCGAAGCTTTCTTT
NA | few | 11 | TRBJ2-5 | TRBV4-2 | CASSQEETQYF | TGTGCCAGCAGCCAAGAAGAGACCCAGTACTTC
TRBD1 | NA | 14 | TRBJ2-2 | TRBV6-5 | CASRSTTGAGELFF | TGTGCCAGCAGATCCACTACAGGGGCCGGGGAGCTGTTTTTT
NA | NA | 14 | TRBJ2-7 | TRBV5-6 | CASSSVRGSYEQYF | TGTGCCAGCAGCTCCGTGCGGGGCTCCTACGAGCAGTACTTC
TRBD1 | NA | 15 | TRBJ2-3 | TRBV7-6 | CASSLGDSFTDTQYF | TGTGCCAGCAGCTTAGGGGACAGCTTCACAGATACGCAGTATTTT
TRBD1 | NA | 12 | TRBJ2-7 | TRBV29-1 | CSVGQGSYEQYF | TGCAGCGTTGGACAGGGCTCCTACGAGCAGTACTTC
NA | few | 14 | TRBJ2-2 | TRBV10-3 | CAISPGENTGELFF | TGTGCCATCAGTCCAGGGGAGAACACCGGGGAGCTGTTTTTT
TRBD1 | NA | 16 | TRBJ2-5 | TRBV5-4 | CASSDGTGFLKETQYF | TGTGCCAGCAGCGACGGGACAGGATTTCTTAAAGAGACCCAGTACTTC
NA | NA | 17 | TRBJ2-1 | TRBV5-6 | CASSLPQLGRRGDEQFF | TGTGCCAGCAGCTTGCCCCAACTGGGGCGCAGGGGGGATGAGCAGTTCTTC
NA | NA | 16 | TRBJ1-3 | TRBV30 | CAWTLRLTRFGNTIYF | TGTGCCTGGACCTTACGGCTCACACGGTTTGGAAACACCATATATTTT
NA | NA | 14 | TRBJ1-5 | TRBV4-1 | CASSQDRGDQPQHF | TGCGCCAGCAGCCAAGATCGGGGGGATCAGCCCCAGCATTTT
TRBD1 | few | 14 | TRBJ1-6 | TRBV30 | CAWEKQGAISPLHF | TGTGCCTGGGAGAAACAGGGGGCGATTTCACCCCTCCACTTT
TRBD1 | NA | 14 | TRBJ2-7 | TRBV5-1 | CASSPKTGSYEQYF | TGCGCCAGCAGCCCGAAGACAGGGTCCTACGAGCAGTACTTC
TRBD1 | NA | 16 | TRBJ2-1 | TRBV29-1 | CSVEGGTGTYYNEQFF | TGCAGCGTTGAAGGGGGGACAGGTACATATTACAATGAGCAGTTCTTC
NA | NA | 15 | TRBJ2-5 | TRBV11-2 | CASSSAGGRLETQYF | TGTGCCAGCAGCTCCGCCGGGGGGCGCCTGGAGACCCAGTACTTC
TRBD1 | few | 14 | TRBJ1-3 | TRBV5-5 | CASSWTGAGNTIYF | TGTGCCAGCAGCTGGACAGGGGCTGGAAACACCATATATTTT
TRBD1 | NA | 13 | TRBJ2-7 | TRBV29-1 | CSVTETGRYEQYF | TGCAGCGTTACTGAGACAGGGCGGTACGAGCAGTACTTC
NA | NA | 16 | TRBJ1-1 | TRBV27 | CASSLSHAAGNTEAFF | TGTGCCAGCAGTTTATCTCACGCGGCTGGGAACACTGAAGCTTTCTTT
TRBD1 | NA | 14 | TRBJ1-6 | TRBV6-5 | CASSLGTDNSPLHF | TGTGCCAGCAGCCTGGGGACAGATAATTCACCCCTCCACTTT
TRBD2 | few | 15 | TRBJ2-7 | TRBV27 | CASSSLAGGNYEQYF | TGTGCCAGCAGTTCTCTAGCGGGGGGGAATTACGAGCAGTACTTC
NA | NA | 14 | TRBJ2-7 | TRBV15 | CATSSLTGSYEQYF | TGTGCCACCAGCTCCCTGACAGGCTCCTACGAGCAGTACTTC
NA | NA | 11 | TRBJ2-2 | TRBV29-1 | CSVESAGELFF | TGCAGCGTTGAAAGTGCCGGGGAGCTGTTTTTT
NA | NA | 13 | TRBJ2-3 | TRBV2 | CASTMTLLDTQYF | TGTGCCAGCACTATGACCCTTCTAGATACGCAGTATTTT
NA | NA | 12 | TRBJ1-2 | TRBV6-1 | CASKNGYYGYTF | TGTGCCAGCAAAAACGGGTACTATGGCTACACCTTC
NA | NA | 17 | TRBJ2-5 | TRBV5-1 | CASSEGSSGLGQETQYF | TGCGCCAGCAGCGAAGGATCCTCAGGTCTAGGCCAAGAGACCCAGTACTTC
TRBD1 | NA | 16 | TRBJ1-2 | TRBV27 | CASSLSGTGANYGYTF | TGTGCCAGCAGTTTATCTGGGACAGGGGCCAACTATGGCTACACCTTC
NA | NA | 16 | TRBJ2-3 | TRBV15 | CATSRGALGPIYTQYF | TGTGCCACCAGCAGAGGTGCCCTAGGCCCAATATATACGCAGTATTTT
NA | few | 13 | TRBJ2-3 | TRBV29-1 | CSGDYRGTDTQYF | TGCAGCGGGGATTACAGGGGCACAGATACGCAGTATTTT
TRBD1 | NA | 16 | TRBJ1-3 | TRBV25-1 | CASSETGLISGNTIYF | TGTGCCAGCAGTGAGACAGGGCTAATCTCTGGAAACACCATATATTTT
NA | NA | 13 | TRBJ2-3 | TRBV29-1 | CSVGRDKTDTQYF | TGCAGCGTGGGTCGGGATAAGACAGATACGCAGTATTTT
NA | NA | 15 | TRBJ2-3 | TRBV2 | CASSREQGFTDTQYF | TGTGCCAGCAGTCGCGAGCAAGGTTTTACAGATACGCAGTATTTT
NA | NA | 14 | TRBJ1-5 | TRBV6-5 | CASSLEWRAQPQHF | TGTGCCAGCAGCCTGGAGTGGCGGGCTCAGCCCCAGCATTTT
TRBD1 | once | 11 | TRBJ1-2 | TRBV30 | CARTGVRGYTF | TGTGCCCGGACAGGGGTGCGTGGCTACACCTTC
TRBD1 | NA | 15 | TRBJ1-1 | TRBV19 | CASRTGQGGNTEAFF | TGTGCCAGTAGAACCGGACAGGGAGGGAACACTGAAGCTTTCTTT
TRBD1 | NA | 14 | TRBJ1-6 | TRBV7-2 | CASSLPRQGRPLHF | TGTGCCAGCAGCCTTCCCCGACAGGGCAGACCCCTCCACTTT
NA | NA | 13 | TRBJ1-2 | TRBV4-1 | CASSQVFNYGYTF | TGCGCCAGCAGCCAAGTGTTTAACTATGGCTACACCTTC
NA | NA | 11 | TRBJ1-1 | TRBV29-1 | CSGGRNTEAFF | TGCAGCGGGGGACGGAACACTGAAGCTTTCTTT
NA | NA | 17 | TRBJ2-5 | TRBV5-1 | CASSFRPPAQATETQYF | TGCGCCAGCAGCTTTCGGCCGCCCGCCCAAGCAACAGAGACCCAGTACTTC
NA | NA | 15 | TRBJ2-1 | TRBV5-6 | CASSLSGGSYNEQFF | TGTGCCAGCAGCTTAAGTGGGGGTTCCTACAATGAGCAGTTCTTC
TRBD1 | NA | 13 | TRBJ2-5 | TRBV6-1 | CASTKTGMWTQYF | TGTGCCAGCACTAAGACAGGGATGTGGACCCAGTACTTC
NA | NA | 14 | TRBJ1-1 | TRBV4-2 | CASSQERGGTEAFF | TGTGCCAGCAGCCAAGAAAGGGGAGGCACTGAAGCTTTCTTT
TRBD1 | few | 13 | TRBJ1-2 | TRBV27 | CASSLGQGHGYTF | TGTGCCAGCAGTTTAGGACAGGGGCATGGCTACACCTTC
NA | NA | 13 | TRBJ2-3 | TRBV7-3 | CASSSDRGDTQYF | TGTGCCAGCAGCTCGGATCGAGGGGATACGCAGTATTTT
NA | few | 13 | TRBJ1-5 | TRBV29-1 | CSVGFRPDQPQHF | TGCAGCGTTGGTTTCCGGCCCGATCAGCCCCAGCATTTT
TRBD1 | NA | 14 | TRBJ2-1 | TRBV7-2 | CASSFDRGRNEQFF | TGTGCCAGCAGCTTTGACAGGGGGAGGAATGAGCAGTTCTTC